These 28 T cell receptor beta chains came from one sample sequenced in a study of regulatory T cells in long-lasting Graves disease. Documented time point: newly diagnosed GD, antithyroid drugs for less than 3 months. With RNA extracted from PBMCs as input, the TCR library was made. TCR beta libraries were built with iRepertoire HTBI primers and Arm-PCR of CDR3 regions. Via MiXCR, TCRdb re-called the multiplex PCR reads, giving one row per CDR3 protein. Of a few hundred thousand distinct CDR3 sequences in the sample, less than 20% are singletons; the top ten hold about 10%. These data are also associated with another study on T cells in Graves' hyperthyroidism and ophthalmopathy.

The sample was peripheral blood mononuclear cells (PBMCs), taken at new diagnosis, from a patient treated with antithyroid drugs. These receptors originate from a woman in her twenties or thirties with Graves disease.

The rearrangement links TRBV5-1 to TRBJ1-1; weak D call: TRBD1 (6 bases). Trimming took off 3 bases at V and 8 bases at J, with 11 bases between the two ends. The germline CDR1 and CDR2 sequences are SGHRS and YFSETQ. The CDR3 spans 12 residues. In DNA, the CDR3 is TGCGCCAGCAGCTGGGGACAAACCGAAGCTTTCTTT. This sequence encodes CASSWGQTEAFF.

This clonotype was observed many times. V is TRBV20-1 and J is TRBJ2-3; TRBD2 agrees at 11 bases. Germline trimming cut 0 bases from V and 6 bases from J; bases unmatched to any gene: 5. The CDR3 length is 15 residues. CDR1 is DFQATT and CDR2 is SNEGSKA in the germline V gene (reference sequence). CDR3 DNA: TGCAGTGCTAGAGATCCTAGCGGGGGGAGGGATACGCAGTATTTT. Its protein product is CSARDPSGGRDTQYF.

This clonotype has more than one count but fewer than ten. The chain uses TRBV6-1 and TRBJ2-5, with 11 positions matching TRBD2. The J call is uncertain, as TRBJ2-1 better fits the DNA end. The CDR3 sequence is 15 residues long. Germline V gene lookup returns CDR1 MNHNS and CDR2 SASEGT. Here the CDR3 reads CASSDIAGGYNEQFF. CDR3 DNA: TGTGCCAGCAGTGACATAGCGGGGGGGTACAATGAGCAGTTCTTC.

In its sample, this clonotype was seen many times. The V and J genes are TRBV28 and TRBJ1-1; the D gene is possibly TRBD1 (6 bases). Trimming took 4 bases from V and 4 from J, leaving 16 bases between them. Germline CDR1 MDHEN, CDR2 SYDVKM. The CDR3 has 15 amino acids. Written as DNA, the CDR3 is TGTGCCAGCAGTTCTCCCGACAGGTCGGCCACTGAAGCTTTCTTT. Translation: CASSSPDRSATEAFF.

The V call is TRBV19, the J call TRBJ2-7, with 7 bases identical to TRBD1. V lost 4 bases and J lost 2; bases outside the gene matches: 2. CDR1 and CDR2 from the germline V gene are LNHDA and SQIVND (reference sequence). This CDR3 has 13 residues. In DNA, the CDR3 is TGTGCCAGTAGTAAGGGACAGACCTACGAGCAGTACTTC. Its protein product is CASSKGQTYEQYF. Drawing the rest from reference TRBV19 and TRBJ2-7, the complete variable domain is DGGITQSPKYLFRKEGQNVTLSCEQNLNHDAMYWYRQDPGQGLRLIYYSQIVNDFQKGDIAEGYSVSREKKESFPLTVTSAQKNPTAFYLCASSKGQTYEQYFGPGTRLTVT.

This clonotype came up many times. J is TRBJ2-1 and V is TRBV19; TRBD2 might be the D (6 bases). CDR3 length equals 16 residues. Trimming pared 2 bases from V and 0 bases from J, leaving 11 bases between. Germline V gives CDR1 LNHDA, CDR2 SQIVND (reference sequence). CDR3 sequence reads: CASSILASSSYNEQFF. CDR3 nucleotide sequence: TGTGCCAGTAGTATACTAGCGTCAAGCTCCTACAATGAGCAGTTCTTC.

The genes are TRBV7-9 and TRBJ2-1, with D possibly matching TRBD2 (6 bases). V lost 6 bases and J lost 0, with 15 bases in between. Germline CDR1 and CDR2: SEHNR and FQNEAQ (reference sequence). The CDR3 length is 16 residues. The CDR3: CASSHLARSSYNEQFF. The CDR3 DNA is TGTGCCAGCAGTCACCTAGCGAGAAGCTCCTACAATGAGCAGTTCTTC.

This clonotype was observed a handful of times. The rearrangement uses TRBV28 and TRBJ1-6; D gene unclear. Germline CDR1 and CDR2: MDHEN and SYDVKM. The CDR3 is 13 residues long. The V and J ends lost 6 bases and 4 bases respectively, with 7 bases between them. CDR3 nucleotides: TGTGCCAGCAGCCATACATATAATTCACCCCTCCACTTT. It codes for CASSHTYNSPLHF.

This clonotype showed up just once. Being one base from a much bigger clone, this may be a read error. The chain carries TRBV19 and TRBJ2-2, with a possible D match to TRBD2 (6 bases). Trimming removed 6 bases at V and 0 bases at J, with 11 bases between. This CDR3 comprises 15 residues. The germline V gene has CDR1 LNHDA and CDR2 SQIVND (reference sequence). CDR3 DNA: TGTGCCAGTAGATGGAGGGCCTCGAACACCGGGGAGCTGTTTTTT. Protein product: CASRWRASNTGELFF. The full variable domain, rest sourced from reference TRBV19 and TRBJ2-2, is DGGITQSPKYLFRKEGQNVTLSCEQNLNHDAMYWYRQDPGQGLRLIYYSQIVNDFQKGDIAEGYSVSREKKESFPLTVTSAQKNPTAFYLCASRWRASNTGELFFGEGSRLTVL.

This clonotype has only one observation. CDR3 region: CATKSEGIMAEAFF. The CDR3 nucleotides are TGTGCCACCAAAAGTGAGGGTATAATGGCTGAAGCTTTCTTT. The J gene is TRBJ1-1, the V gene TRBV2, with D unresolved. V was pared by 10 bases and J by 6 bases, with 21 bases between. This CDR3 is 14 amino acids long. CDR1 SNHLY and CDR2 FYNNEI come from the germline V gene.

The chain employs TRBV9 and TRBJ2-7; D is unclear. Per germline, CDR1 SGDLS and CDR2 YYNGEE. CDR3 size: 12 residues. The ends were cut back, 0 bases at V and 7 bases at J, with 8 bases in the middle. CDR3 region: CASSVGSNEQYF. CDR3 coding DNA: TGTGCCAGCAGCGTAGGAAGCAATGAGCAGTACTTC.

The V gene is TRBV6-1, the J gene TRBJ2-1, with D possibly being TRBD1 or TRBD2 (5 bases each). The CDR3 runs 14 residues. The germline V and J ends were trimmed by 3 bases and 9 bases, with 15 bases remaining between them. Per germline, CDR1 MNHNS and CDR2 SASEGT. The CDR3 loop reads CASSDRLLGAEQFF. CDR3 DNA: TGTGCCAGCAGTGACCGCTTACTAGGGGCTGAGCAGTTCTTC.

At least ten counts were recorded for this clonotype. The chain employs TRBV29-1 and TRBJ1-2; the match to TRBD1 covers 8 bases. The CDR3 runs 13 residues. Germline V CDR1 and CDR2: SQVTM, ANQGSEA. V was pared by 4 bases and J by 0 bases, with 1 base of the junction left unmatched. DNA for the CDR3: TGCAGCGTTGTGACAGGGGCTAACTATGGCTACACCTTC. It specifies CSVVTGANYGYTF.

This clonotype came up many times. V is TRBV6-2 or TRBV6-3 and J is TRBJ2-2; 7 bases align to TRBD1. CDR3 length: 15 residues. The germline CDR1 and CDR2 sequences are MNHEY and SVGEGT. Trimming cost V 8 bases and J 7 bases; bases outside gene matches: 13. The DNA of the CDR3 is TGTGCCAGCTGCTTAGGGGGCGCCGTGGACGGGGAGCTGTTTTTT. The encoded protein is CASCLGGAVDGELFF.

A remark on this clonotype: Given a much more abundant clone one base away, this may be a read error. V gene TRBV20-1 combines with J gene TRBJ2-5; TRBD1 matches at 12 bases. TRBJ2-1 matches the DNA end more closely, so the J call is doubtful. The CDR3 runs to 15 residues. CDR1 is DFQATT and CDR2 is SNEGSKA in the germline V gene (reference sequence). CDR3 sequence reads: CSAVPGQGAQAEQFF. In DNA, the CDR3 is TGCAGTGCTGTTCCGGGACAGGGGGCGCAGGCTGAGCAGTTCTTC.

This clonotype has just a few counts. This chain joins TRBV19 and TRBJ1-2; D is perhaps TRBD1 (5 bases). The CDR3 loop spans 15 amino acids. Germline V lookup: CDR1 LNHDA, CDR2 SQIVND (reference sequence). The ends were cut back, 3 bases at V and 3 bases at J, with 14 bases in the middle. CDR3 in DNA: TGTGCCAGTAGTATTTCTTCGGGGGTTGACTATGGCTACACCTTC. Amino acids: CASSISSGVDYGYTF.

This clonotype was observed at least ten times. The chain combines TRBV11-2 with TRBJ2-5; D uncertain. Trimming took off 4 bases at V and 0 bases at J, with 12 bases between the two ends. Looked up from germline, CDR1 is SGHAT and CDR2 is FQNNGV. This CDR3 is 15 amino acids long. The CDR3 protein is CASSYTVGYQETQYF. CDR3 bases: TGTGCCAGCAGCTACACCGTTGGGTACCAAGAGACCCAGTACTTC.

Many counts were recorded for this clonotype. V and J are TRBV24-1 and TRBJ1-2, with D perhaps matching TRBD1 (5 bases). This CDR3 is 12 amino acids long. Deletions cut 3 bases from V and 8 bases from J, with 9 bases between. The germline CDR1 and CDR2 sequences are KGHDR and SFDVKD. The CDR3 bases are TGTGCCACCAGTGATCCAGGGTACGGCTACACCTTC. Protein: CATSDPGYGYTF.

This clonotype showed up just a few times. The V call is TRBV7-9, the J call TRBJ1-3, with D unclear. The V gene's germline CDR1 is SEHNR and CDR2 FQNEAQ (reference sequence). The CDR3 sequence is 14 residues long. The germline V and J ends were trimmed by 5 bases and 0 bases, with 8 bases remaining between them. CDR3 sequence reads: CASSNQDSGNTIYF. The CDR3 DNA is TGTGCCAGCAGCAACCAGGACTCTGGAAACACCATATATTTT.

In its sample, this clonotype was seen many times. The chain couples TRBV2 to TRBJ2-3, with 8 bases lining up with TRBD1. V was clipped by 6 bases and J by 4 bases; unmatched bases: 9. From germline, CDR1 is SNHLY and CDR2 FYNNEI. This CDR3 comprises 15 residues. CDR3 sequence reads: CASRRQGAGADTQYF. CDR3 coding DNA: TGTGCCAGCAGGAGGCAGGGGGCCGGCGCAGATACGCAGTATTTT.

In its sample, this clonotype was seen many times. CDR3 protein: CASSQATEAFF. The CDR3 nucleotides are TGTGCCAGCAGCCAAGCCACTGAAGCTTTCTTT. This chain joins TRBV3-1 and TRBJ1-1; D unresolved. There are 11 residues in the CDR3. Germline CDR1 LGHDT, CDR2 YNNKEL (reference sequence). V shed 1 base and J shed 4 bases, with 1 base lying between them.

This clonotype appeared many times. CDR3: CAWGDSGTANEKLFF. CDR3 in DNA: TGTGCCTGGGGCGACTCCGGGACAGCTAATGAAAAACTGTTTTTT. This sequence joins TRBV30 and TRBJ1-4; 7 nucleotides match TRBD1. CDR3 size: 15 residues. In germline, CDR1 is GTSNPN, CDR2 SVGIG (reference sequence). V shed 5 bases and J 3 bases; nucleotides not matched to a gene: 9.

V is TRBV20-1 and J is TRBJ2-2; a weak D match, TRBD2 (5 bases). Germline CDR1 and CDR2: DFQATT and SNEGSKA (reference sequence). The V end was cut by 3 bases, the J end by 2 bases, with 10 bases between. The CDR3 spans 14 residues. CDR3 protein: CSASGKVNTGELFF. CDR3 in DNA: TGCAGTGCTAGCGGGAAAGTTAACACCGGGGAGCTGTTTTTT.

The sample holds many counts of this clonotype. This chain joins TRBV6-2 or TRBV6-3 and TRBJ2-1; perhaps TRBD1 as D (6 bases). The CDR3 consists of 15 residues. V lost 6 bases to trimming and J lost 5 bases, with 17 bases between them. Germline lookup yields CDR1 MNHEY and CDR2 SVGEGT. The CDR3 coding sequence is TGTGCCAGCAGCCCTTCGGTGGCAGGGGACAATGAGCAGTTCTTC. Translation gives CASSPSVAGDNEQFF.

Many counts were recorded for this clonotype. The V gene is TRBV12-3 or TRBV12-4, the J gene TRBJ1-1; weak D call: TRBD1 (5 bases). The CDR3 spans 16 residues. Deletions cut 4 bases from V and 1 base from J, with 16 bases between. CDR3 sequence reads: CASSSIGTPGNTEAFF. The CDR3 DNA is TGTGCCAGCAGTTCGATCGGGACCCCGGGGAACACTGAAGCTTTCTTT.

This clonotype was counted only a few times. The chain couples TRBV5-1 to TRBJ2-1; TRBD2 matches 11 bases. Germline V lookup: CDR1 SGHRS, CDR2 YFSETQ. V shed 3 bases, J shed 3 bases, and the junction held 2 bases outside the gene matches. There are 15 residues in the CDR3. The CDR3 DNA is TGCGCCAGCAGCTCGGGACTAGCGGACTACAATGAGCAGTTCTTC. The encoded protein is CASSSGLADYNEQFF.

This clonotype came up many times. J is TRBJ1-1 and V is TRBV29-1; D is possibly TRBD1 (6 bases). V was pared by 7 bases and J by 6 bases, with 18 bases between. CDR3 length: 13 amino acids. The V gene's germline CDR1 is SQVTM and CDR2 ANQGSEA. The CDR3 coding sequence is TGCAGCGAAGGGACACAAGGATACCCTGAAGCTTTCTTT. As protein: CSEGTQGYPEAFF. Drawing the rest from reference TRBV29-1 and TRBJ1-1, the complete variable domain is SAVISQKPSRDICQRGTSLTIQCQVDSQVTMMFWYRQQPGQSLTLIATANQGSEATYESGFVIDKFPISRPNLTFSTLTVSNMSPEDSSIYLCSEGTQGYPEAFFGQGTRLTVV.

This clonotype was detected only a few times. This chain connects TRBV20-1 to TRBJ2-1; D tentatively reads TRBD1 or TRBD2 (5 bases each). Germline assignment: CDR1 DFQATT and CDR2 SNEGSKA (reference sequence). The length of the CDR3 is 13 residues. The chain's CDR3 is CSSGPSSYNEQFF. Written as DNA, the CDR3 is TGCAGCTCGGGACCGTCCTCCTACAATGAGCAGTTCTTC.